Listed below are T cell receptor beta chains from one sample, sequenced in a study of vaccination and CD4 T cells after COVID-19. TCRdb re-derived calls from the PCR reads in MiXCR, one entry per CDR3 protein. The table shows roughly 16,000 distinct CDR3 sequences, with less than 70% occurring only once. This sample comprised CD4+ T cells from blood, obtained after SARS-CoV-2 vaccination. These TCRs come from a human donor who had recovered from COVID-19. Each CDR3 is given with its conserved first and last residue. The D gene is left open where the match is weak. Part of the rows lack a size; the others show once, few, many or a class for expanded clones.

abundance: .; d_gene: .; j_gene: TRBJ2-2; v_gene: TRBV7-2; len: 14; CDR3nt: TGTGCCAGCAGCTTAGTGTCGGTAACCGGGGAGCTGTTTTTT; CDR3aa: CASSLVSVTGELFF
abundance: .; d_gene: TRBD2; j_gene: TRBJ2-7; v_gene: TRBV12-3/TRBV12-4; len: 15; CDR3nt: TGTGCCAGCAGCCGTCGGACTAGCGGGACCTACGAGCAGTACTTC; CDR3aa: CASSRRTSGTYEQYF
abundance: .; d_gene: .; j_gene: TRBJ1-2; v_gene: TRBV4-1; len: 13; CDR3nt: TGCGCCAGCAGCCAAGATAGCAGGGTGGGCTACACCTTC; CDR3aa: CASSQDSRVGYTF
abundance: .; d_gene: .; j_gene: TRBJ2-5; v_gene: TRBV27; len: 15; CDR3nt: TGTGCCAGCAGTTTATCGGGCAGAAGCCAAGAGACCCAGTACTTC; CDR3aa: CASSLSGRSQETQYF
abundance: .; d_gene: TRBD2; j_gene: TRBJ2-3; v_gene: TRBV20-1; len: 16; CDR3nt: TGCAGTGCTAGAGGCGGACTAGCGGGGGGGGTAGATACGCAGTATTTT; CDR3aa: CSARGGLAGGVDTQYF
abundance: few; d_gene: .; j_gene: TRBJ2-7; v_gene: TRBV7-8; len: 12; CDR3nt: TGTGCCAGCATTAACAGGGTCCACGAGCAGTACTTC; CDR3aa: CASINRVHEQYF
abundance: .; d_gene: .; j_gene: TRBJ2-5; v_gene: TRBV11-1; len: 13; CDR3nt: TGTGCCAGCAGCTTTGCTGGACTGGAGACCCAGTACTTC; CDR3aa: CASSFAGLETQYF
abundance: .; d_gene: .; j_gene: TRBJ1-1; v_gene: TRBV7-9; len: 15; CDR3nt: TGTGCCAGCAGCTTAACTGGACGGCAGAACACTGAAGCTTTCTTT; CDR3aa: CASSLTGRQNTEAFF
abundance: .; d_gene: .; j_gene: TRBJ1-5; v_gene: TRBV28; len: 15; CDR3nt: TGTGCCAGCAGTTGGGGAATCGACAGATCTCAGCCCCAGCATTTT; CDR3aa: CASSWGIDRSQPQHF
abundance: .; d_gene: .; j_gene: TRBJ2-5; v_gene: TRBV6-1; len: 12; CDR3nt: TGTGCCAGCAGTGAAGGGTACGCGACCCAGTACTTC; CDR3aa: CASSEGYATQYF
abundance: .; d_gene: .; j_gene: TRBJ2-2; v_gene: TRBV21-1; len: 17; CDR3nt: TGTGCCAGCAGCAAAGCCCACAGTAGCGGAGCTTGCGGGGAGCTGTTTTTT; CDR3aa: CASSKAHSSGACGELFF
abundance: .; d_gene: TRBD1; j_gene: TRBJ1-1; v_gene: TRBV6-1; len: 18; CDR3nt: TGTGCCAGCAGTGAAGCGAACCACCTGGGACAGGGGAACACTGAAGCTTTCTTT; CDR3aa: CASSEANHLGQGNTEAFF
abundance: few; d_gene: .; j_gene: TRBJ1-3; v_gene: TRBV10-3; len: 12; CDR3nt: TGTGCCATCGGGGCGCCTGGAAACACCATATATTTT; CDR3aa: CAIGAPGNTIYF
abundance: .; d_gene: TRBD1; j_gene: TRBJ1-1; v_gene: TRBV27; len: 13; CDR3nt: TGTGCCAGCAAGGTACAGGGGGCCACTGAAGCTTTCTTT; CDR3aa: CASKVQGATEAFF
abundance: few; d_gene: TRBD1; j_gene: TRBJ2-2; v_gene: TRBV19; len: 13; CDR3nt: TGTGCCAGTAGTGACAGGGGAACAGGGGAGCTGTTTTTT; CDR3aa: CASSDRGTGELFF
abundance: .; d_gene: .; j_gene: TRBJ1-2; v_gene: TRBV20-1; len: 13; CDR3nt: TGCAGTGCTAGCCAGGACGTAGGCTATGGCTACACCTTC; CDR3aa: CSASQDVGYGYTF
abundance: .; d_gene: .; j_gene: TRBJ2-3; v_gene: TRBV9; len: 15; CDR3nt: TGTGCCAGCAGCGTAGAAGTGTGGGGTGCAGATACGCAGTATTTT; CDR3aa: CASSVEVWGADTQYF
abundance: .; d_gene: .; j_gene: TRBJ2-5; v_gene: TRBV6-4; len: 17; CDR3nt: TGTGCCAGCAGTGACAAGGGTAGGAGTTTAGCCGAAGAGACCCAGTACTTC; CDR3aa: CASSDKGRSLAEETQYF
abundance: .; d_gene: .; j_gene: TRBJ2-5; v_gene: TRBV20-1; len: 13; CDR3nt: TGCAGTGCTAGAAATAGGACAGAAGAGACCCAGTACTTC; CDR3aa: CSARNRTEETQYF
abundance: once; d_gene: .; j_gene: TRBJ2-5; v_gene: TRBV18; len: 14; CDR3nt: TGTGCCAGCTCACCACCGAACAAGCAAGAGACCCAGTACTTC; CDR3aa: CASSPPNKQETQYF
abundance: .; d_gene: TRBD2; j_gene: TRBJ2-3; v_gene: TRBV6-5; len: 18; CDR3nt: TGTGCCAGCAGTTACTTCGACCTAGCGGGAGGGCTCACAGATACGCAGTATTTT; CDR3aa: CASSYFDLAGGLTDTQYF
abundance: .; d_gene: .; j_gene: TRBJ1-5; v_gene: TRBV20-1; len: 14; CDR3nt: TGCAGCGCTGCGTTCAGTTATAGCAATCAGCCCCAGCATTTT; CDR3aa: CSAAFSYSNQPQHF
abundance: .; d_gene: .; j_gene: TRBJ1-2; v_gene: TRBV12-3/TRBV12-4; len: 16; CDR3nt: TGTGCCAGCAGCTCCCGGGGGAGGGGTGTGCACTATGGCTACACCTTC; CDR3aa: CASSSRGRGVHYGYTF
abundance: .; d_gene: .; j_gene: TRBJ2-3; v_gene: TRBV2; len: 13; CDR3nt: TGTGCCAGCAGAACGCAAGGTACAGATACGCAGTATTTT; CDR3aa: CASRTQGTDTQYF
abundance: few; d_gene: .; j_gene: TRBJ1-1; v_gene: TRBV10-3; len: 14; CDR3nt: TGTGCCATCAGTGAGTCCCAGGAGGGCACTGAAGCTTTCTTT; CDR3aa: CAISESQEGTEAFF
abundance: .; d_gene: .; j_gene: TRBJ1-5; v_gene: TRBV6-1; len: 15; CDR3nt: TGTGCCCTATCCCCATGGACAGTTAGCAATCAGCCCCAGCATTTT; CDR3aa: CALSPWTVSNQPQHF
abundance: .; d_gene: .; j_gene: TRBJ1-5; v_gene: TRBV28; len: 15; CDR3nt: TGTGCCAGCAGCAGAGGAGGGGCAGGCAATCAGCCCCAGCATTTT; CDR3aa: CASSRGGAGNQPQHF
abundance: .; d_gene: .; j_gene: TRBJ2-4; v_gene: TRBV6-1; len: 14; CDR3nt: TGTGCCAGCAACGTCCGGGGGGCCAAAAACATTCAGTACTTC; CDR3aa: CASNVRGAKNIQYF
abundance: .; d_gene: .; j_gene: TRBJ2-7; v_gene: TRBV5-5; len: 15; CDR3nt: TGTGCCAGCAGCCCCTACAACCGCCCTTTCTACGAGCAGTACTTC; CDR3aa: CASSPYNRPFYEQYF
abundance: .; d_gene: .; j_gene: TRBJ1-5; v_gene: TRBV18; len: 13; CDR3nt: TGTGCCAGCTCAGGGAACTATAATCAGCCCCAGCATTTT; CDR3aa: CASSGNYNQPQHF
abundance: .; d_gene: .; j_gene: TRBJ2-2; v_gene: TRBV6-1; len: 14; CDR3nt: TGTGCCAGCAGACGCGCGACGGGCGCCGGGGAGCTGTTTTTT; CDR3aa: CASRRATGAGELFF
abundance: few; d_gene: TRBD2; j_gene: TRBJ2-7; v_gene: TRBV20-1; len: 13; CDR3nt: TGCAGTGCTATTCGGGGCGGGAGGAACGAGCAGTACTTC; CDR3aa: CSAIRGGRNEQYF
abundance: .; d_gene: TRBD2; j_gene: TRBJ2-1; v_gene: TRBV4-3; len: 16; CDR3nt: TGCGCCAGCAGCCAAGATCACAGCGGGATCTACAATGAGCAGTTCTTC; CDR3aa: CASSQDHSGIYNEQFF
abundance: .; d_gene: TRBD1; j_gene: TRBJ1-2; v_gene: TRBV18; len: 14; CDR3nt: TGTGCCAGCTCACCCGACAGGGGACAGGATGGCTACACCTTC; CDR3aa: CASSPDRGQDGYTF
abundance: .; d_gene: .; j_gene: TRBJ2-5; v_gene: TRBV14; len: 15; CDR3nt: TGTGCCAGCAGCCAAGGAGGACACCTAGGGGAGACCCAGTACTTC; CDR3aa: CASSQGGHLGETQYF
abundance: few; d_gene: .; j_gene: TRBJ1-5; v_gene: TRBV5-8; len: 15; CDR3nt: TGTGCCAGCAGCTTGGGTGGGTATAGCAATCAGCCCCAGCATTTT; CDR3aa: CASSLGGYSNQPQHF
abundance: .; d_gene: TRBD2; j_gene: TRBJ2-2; v_gene: TRBV20-1; len: 14; CDR3nt: TGCAGTGCTAGACTAGCGGGAGCCACCGGGGAGCTGTTTTTT; CDR3aa: CSARLAGATGELFF
abundance: .; d_gene: .; j_gene: TRBJ2-3; v_gene: TRBV20-1; len: 13; CDR3nt: TGCAGTGCTAGAGAAGATAGCACAGATACGCAGTATTTT; CDR3aa: CSAREDSTDTQYF
abundance: .; d_gene: .; j_gene: TRBJ1-2; v_gene: TRBV10-3; len: 16; CDR3nt: TGTGCCATCAGTGAGTCGGCGACAGTGACGATCTATGGCTACACCTTC; CDR3aa: CAISESATVTIYGYTF
abundance: .; d_gene: TRBD2; j_gene: TRBJ2-1; v_gene: TRBV7-9; len: 16; CDR3nt: TGTGCCAGCAGCTTATTTCGCGGGAGCTCCTACAATGAGCAGTTCTTC; CDR3aa: CASSLFRGSSYNEQFF
abundance: .; d_gene: TRBD1; j_gene: TRBJ1-2; v_gene: TRBV4-1; len: 15; CDR3nt: TGCGCCAGCAGCCACCCAATACAGGGGGCGTATGGCTACACCTTC; CDR3aa: CASSHPIQGAYGYTF
abundance: .; d_gene: .; j_gene: TRBJ2-7; v_gene: TRBV20-1; len: 15; CDR3nt: TGCAGTGCTAATAACGGACAGCGCGTAACCTACGAGCAGTACTTC; CDR3aa: CSANNGQRVTYEQYF
abundance: .; d_gene: TRBD2; j_gene: TRBJ2-5; v_gene: TRBV20-1; len: 13; CDR3nt: TGCAGTGCCTCTTTAGCGGGGGAAGAGACCCAGTACTTC; CDR3aa: CSASLAGEETQYF
abundance: .; d_gene: .; j_gene: TRBJ1-1; v_gene: TRBV6-1; len: 13; CDR3nt: TGTGCCAGCAGTCCACCCGGGGAGGATGGCACTTTCTTT; CDR3aa: CASSPPGEDGTFF
abundance: few; d_gene: .; j_gene: TRBJ1-1; v_gene: TRBV15; len: 14; CDR3nt: TGTGCCACCAGCAGAACATCAGGGGAAACTGAAGCTTTCTTT; CDR3aa: CATSRTSGETEAFF
abundance: .; d_gene: TRBD2; j_gene: TRBJ2-7; v_gene: TRBV27; len: 14; CDR3nt: TGTGCCAGCAGTTTACTAGCGGGCTCCTACGAGCAGTACTTC; CDR3aa: CASSLLAGSYEQYF
abundance: .; d_gene: .; j_gene: TRBJ2-7; v_gene: TRBV19; len: 15; CDR3nt: TGTGCCAGTAGTATTCAGTTCGTACCGGGCTACGAGCAGTACTTC; CDR3aa: CASSIQFVPGYEQYF
abundance: few; d_gene: .; j_gene: TRBJ2-5; v_gene: TRBV7-2; len: 13; CDR3nt: TGTGCCAGCAGCTGGGACTTACAAGAGACCCAGTACTTC; CDR3aa: CASSWDLQETQYF
abundance: .; d_gene: TRBD1; j_gene: TRBJ1-5; v_gene: TRBV7-2; len: 15; CDR3nt: TGTGCCAGCAGCAACGAACAGGGGGCGTCTCAGCCCCAGCATTTT; CDR3aa: CASSNEQGASQPQHF
abundance: .; d_gene: .; j_gene: TRBJ1-1; v_gene: TRBV7-8; len: 13; CDR3nt: TGTGCCAGCAGCCCCCAGTCAAACACTGAAGCTTTCTTT; CDR3aa: CASSPQSNTEAFF
abundance: few; d_gene: TRBD1; j_gene: TRBJ1-1; v_gene: TRBV6-1; len: 14; CDR3nt: TGTGCCAGCAGCGAACAGGGGGCGGGTACTGAAGCTTTCTTT; CDR3aa: CASSEQGAGTEAFF
abundance: .; d_gene: TRBD1; j_gene: TRBJ2-1; v_gene: TRBV28; len: 16; CDR3nt: TGTGCCAGCAGTTGGGCCGGGACAGCCCTAGGAAAGGAGCAGTTCTTC; CDR3aa: CASSWAGTALGKEQFF
abundance: .; d_gene: .; j_gene: TRBJ1-5; v_gene: TRBV7-6; len: 13; CDR3nt: TGTGCCAGCAGCCTTGAATTCGGGCAGCCCCAGCATTTT; CDR3aa: CASSLEFGQPQHF